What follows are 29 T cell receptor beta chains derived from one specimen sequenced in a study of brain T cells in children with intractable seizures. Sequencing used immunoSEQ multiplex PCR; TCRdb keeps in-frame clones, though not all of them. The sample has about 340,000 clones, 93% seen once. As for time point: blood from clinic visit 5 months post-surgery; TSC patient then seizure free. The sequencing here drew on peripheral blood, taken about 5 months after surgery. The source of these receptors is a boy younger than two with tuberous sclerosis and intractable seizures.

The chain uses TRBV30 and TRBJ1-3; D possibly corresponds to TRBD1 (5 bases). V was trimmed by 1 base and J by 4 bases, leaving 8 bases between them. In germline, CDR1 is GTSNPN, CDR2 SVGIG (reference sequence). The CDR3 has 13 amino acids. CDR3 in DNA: TGTGCCTGGAGTGGGGGGAACGGAAACACCATATATTTT. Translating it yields CAWSGGNGNTIYF. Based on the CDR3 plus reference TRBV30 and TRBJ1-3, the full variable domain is SQTIHQWPATLVQPVGSPLSLECTVEGTSNPNLYWYRQAAGRGLQLLFYSVGIGQISSEVPQNLSASRPQDRQFILSSKKLLLSDSGFYLCAWSGGNGNTIYFGEGSWLTVV.

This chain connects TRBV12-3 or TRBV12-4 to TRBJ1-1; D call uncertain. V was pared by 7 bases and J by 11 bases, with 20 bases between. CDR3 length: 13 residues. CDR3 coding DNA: TGTGCCAGCACCACTGGGAGGACGGCGGGTGCTTTCTTT. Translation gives CASTTGRTAGAFF.

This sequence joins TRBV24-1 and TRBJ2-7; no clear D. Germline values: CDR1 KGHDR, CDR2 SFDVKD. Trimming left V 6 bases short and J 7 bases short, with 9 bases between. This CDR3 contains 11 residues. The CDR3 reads CATSLAQEQYF. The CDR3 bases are TGTGCCACCAGTTTGGCACAAGAGCAGTACTTC.

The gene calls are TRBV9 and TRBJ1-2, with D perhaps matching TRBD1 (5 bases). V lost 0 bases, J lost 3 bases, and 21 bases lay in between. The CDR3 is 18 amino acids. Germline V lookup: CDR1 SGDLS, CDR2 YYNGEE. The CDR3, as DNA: TGTGCCAGCAGCGTAGAAGCTAGTATGGGGACCGAGGACTATGGCTACACCTTC. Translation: CASSVEASMGTEDYGYTF.

The CDR3 DNA reads TGTGCCAGCGAAGACTGGAATGAAAAACTGTTTTTT. It translates to CASEDWNEKLFF. The chain joins TRBV25-1 to TRBJ1-4; D not certain. V was shortened by 8 bases and J by 5 bases, with 9 bases between the two germline ends. There are 12 residues in the CDR3. Looked up from germline, CDR1 is MGHDK and CDR2 is SYGVNS.

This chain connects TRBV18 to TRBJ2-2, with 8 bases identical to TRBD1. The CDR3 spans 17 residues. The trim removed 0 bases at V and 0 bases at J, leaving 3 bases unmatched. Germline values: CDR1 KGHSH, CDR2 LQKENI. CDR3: CASSPPQGATNTGELFF. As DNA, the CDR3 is TGTGCCAGCTCACCACCCCAGGGGGCTACGAACACCGGGGAGCTGTTTTTT.

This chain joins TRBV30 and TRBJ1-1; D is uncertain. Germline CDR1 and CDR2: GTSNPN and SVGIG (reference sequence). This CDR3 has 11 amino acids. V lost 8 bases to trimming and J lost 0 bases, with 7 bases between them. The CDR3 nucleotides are TGTGCCACGGGCTTGAACACTGAAGCTTTCTTT. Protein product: CATGLNTEAFF.

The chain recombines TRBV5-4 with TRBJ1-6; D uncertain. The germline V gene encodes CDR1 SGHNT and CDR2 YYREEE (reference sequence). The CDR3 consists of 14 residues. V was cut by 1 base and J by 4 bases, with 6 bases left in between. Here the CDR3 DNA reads TGTGCCAGCAGCTTGAACAGTTATAATTCACCCCTCCACTTT. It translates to CASSLNSYNSPLHF.

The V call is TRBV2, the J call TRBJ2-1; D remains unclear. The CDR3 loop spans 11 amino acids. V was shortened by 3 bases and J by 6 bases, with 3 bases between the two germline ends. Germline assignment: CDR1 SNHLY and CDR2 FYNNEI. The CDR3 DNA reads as TGTGCCAGCAGTGAGGTCAATGAGCAGTTCTTC. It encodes CASSEVNEQFF.

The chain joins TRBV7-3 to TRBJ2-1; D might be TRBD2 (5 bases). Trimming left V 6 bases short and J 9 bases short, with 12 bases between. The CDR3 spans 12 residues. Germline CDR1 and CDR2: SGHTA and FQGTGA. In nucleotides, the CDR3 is TGTGCCAGCAGTACTGGAGGTAGTGAGCAGTTCTTC. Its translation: CASSTGGSEQFF.

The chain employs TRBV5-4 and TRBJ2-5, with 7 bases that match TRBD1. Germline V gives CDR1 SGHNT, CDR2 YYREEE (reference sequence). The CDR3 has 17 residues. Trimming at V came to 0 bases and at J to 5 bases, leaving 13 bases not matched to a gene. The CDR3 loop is CASSLAGARGHWETQYF. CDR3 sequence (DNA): TGTGCCAGCAGCTTGGCCGGGGCTAGGGGGCACTGGGAGACCCAGTACTTC.

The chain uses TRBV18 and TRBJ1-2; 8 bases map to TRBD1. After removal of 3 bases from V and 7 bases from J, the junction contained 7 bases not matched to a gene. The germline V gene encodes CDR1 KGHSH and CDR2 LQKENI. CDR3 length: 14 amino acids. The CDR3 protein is CASSPPTGGRGYTF. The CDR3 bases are TGTGCCAGCTCACCTCCAACAGGGGGACGTGGCTACACCTTC.

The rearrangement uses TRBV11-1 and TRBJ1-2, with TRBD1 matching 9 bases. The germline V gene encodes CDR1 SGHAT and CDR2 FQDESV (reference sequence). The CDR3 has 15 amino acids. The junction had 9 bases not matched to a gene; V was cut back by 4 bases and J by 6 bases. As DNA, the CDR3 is TGTGCCAGCAGCTCCGGACAGGGGCTAACTAATGGCTACACCTTC. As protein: CASSSGQGLTNGYTF.

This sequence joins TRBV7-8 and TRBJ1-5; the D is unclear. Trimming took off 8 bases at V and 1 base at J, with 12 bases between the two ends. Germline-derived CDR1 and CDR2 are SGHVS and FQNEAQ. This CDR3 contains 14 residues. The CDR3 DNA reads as TGTGCCAGCCGAGCCGGGATCAGCAATCAGCCCCAGCATTTT. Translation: CASRAGISNQPQHF.

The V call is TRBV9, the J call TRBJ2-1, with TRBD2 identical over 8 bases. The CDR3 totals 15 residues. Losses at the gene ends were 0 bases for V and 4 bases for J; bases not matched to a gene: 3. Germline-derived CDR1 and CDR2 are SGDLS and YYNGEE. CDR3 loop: CASSVGSGKYNEQFF. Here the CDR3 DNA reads TGTGCCAGCAGCGTAGGTAGCGGGAAATACAATGAGCAGTTCTTC.

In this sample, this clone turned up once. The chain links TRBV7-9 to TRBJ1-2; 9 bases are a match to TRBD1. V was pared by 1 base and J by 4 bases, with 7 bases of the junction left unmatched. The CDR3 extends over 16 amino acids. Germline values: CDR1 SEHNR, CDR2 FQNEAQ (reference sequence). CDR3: CASSLVGQGEGYGYTF. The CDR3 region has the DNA TGTGCCAGCAGCTTAGTGGGACAGGGTGAGGGCTATGGCTACACCTTC.

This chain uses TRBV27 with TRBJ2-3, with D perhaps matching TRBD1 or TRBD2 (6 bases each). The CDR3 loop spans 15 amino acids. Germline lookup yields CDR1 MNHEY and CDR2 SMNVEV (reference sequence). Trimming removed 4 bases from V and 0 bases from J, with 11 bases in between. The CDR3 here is CASSSRGPSTDTQYF. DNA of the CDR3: TGTGCCAGCAGTTCTCGGGGGCCTAGCACAGATACGCAGTATTTT.

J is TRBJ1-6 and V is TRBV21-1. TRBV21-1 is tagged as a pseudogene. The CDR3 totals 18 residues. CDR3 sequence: CASSKAVDSSSYNSPLHF. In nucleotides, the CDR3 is TGTGCCAGCAGCAAAGCGGTCGACTCCAGCTCCTATAATTCACCCCTCCACTTT.

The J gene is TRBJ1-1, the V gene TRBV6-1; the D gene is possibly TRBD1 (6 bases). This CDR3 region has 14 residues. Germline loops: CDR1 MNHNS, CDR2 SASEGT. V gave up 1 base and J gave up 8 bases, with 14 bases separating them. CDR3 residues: CASSEGGTGGEAFF. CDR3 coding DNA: TGTGCCAGCAGTGAAGGGGGGACCGGGGGCGAAGCTTTCTTT.

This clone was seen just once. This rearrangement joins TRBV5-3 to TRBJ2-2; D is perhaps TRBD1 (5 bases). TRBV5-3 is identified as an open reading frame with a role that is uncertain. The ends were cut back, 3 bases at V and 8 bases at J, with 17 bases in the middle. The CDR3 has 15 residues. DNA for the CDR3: TGTGCCAGAAGCTCCCTAGGTAATCCAGGGGGGGAGCTGTTTTTT. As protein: CARSSLGNPGGELFF.

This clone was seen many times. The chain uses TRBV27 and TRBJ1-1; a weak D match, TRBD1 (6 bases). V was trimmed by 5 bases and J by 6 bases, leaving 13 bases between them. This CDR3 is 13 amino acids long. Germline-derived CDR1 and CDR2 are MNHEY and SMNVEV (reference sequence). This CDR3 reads CASSPLGGAEAFF. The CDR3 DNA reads TGTGCCAGCAGTCCCCTGGGGGGCGCTGAAGCTTTCTTT.

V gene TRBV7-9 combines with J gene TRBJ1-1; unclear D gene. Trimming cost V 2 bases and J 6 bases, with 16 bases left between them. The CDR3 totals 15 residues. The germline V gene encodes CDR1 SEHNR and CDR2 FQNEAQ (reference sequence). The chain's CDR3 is CASSLLEDTYAEAFF. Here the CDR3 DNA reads TGTGCCAGCAGCTTACTTGAAGACACCTATGCTGAAGCTTTCTTT. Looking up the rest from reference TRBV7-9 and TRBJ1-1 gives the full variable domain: DTGVSQNPRHKITKRGQNVTFRCDPISEHNRLYWYRQTLGQGPEFLTYFQNEAQLEKSRLLSDRFSAERPKGSFSTLEIQRTEQGDSAMYLCASSLLEDTYAEAFFGQGTRLTVV.

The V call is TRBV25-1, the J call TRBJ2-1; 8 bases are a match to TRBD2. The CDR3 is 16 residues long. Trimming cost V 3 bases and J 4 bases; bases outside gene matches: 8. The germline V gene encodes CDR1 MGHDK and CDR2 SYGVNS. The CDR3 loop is CASSDLEGLGYNEQFF. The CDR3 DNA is TGTGCCAGCAGTGACCTTGAGGGACTAGGATACAATGAGCAGTTCTTC.

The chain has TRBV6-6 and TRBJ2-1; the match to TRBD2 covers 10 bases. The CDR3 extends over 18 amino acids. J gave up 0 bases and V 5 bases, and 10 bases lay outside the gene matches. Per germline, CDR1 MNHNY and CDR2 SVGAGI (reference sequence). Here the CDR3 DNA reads TGTGCCAGCAGTCCCGGGACTAGCGTGGGGAGCTCCTACAATGAGCAGTTCTTC. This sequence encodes CASSPGTSVGSSYNEQFF.

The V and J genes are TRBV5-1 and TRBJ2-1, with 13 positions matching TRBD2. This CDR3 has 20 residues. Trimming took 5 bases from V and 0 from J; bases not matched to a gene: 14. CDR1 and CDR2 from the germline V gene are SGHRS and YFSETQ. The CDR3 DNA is TGCGCCAGCAGGGTCATAACCGGGACTAGCGGGGTTCCCTCCTACAATGAGCAGTTCTTC. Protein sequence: CASRVITGTSGVPSYNEQFF.

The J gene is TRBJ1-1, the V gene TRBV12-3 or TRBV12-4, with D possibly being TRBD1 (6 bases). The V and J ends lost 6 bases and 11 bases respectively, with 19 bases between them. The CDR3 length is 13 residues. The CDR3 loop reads CASSKAWTDNAFF. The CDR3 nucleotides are TGTGCCAGCAGCAAAGCTTGGACAGATAATGCTTTCTTT.

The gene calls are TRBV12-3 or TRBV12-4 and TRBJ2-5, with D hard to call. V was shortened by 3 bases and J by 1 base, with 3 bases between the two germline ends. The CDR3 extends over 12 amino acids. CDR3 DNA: TGTGCCAGCAGTTTTCTCCAAGAGACCCAGTACTTC. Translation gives CASSFLQETQYF.

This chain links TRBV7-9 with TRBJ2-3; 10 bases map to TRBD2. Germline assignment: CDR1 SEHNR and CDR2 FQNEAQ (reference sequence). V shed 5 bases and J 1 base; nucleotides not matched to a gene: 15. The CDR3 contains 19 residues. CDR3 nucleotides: TGTGCCAGCAGCCCCCAGGCTAGCGGGAGTCGGAAGGGCACAGATACGCAGTATTTT. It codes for CASSPQASGSRKGTDTQYF.

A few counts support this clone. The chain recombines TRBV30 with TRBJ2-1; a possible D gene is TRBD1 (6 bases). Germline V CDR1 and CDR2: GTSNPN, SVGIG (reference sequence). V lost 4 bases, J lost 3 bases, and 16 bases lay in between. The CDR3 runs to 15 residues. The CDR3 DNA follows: TGTGCCTGGAACCCCGACAGGCTGGGCTACAATGAGCAGTTCTTC. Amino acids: CAWNPDRLGYNEQFF.